This TCR beta chain was sequenced in a study of blood T cells in healthy people across ages (dated by TCRdb to about 2015). Context from the whole study: In model experiments, template switching captured about one uniquely barcoded TCR beta cDNA molecule for every two T cells. Age-related changes in TCR beta repertoire diversity were measured in the study by deep sequencing normalized with unique cDNA molecular identifiers. Donors were grouped into four age groups: young (average roughly 16 years), middle-aged (39), aged (around 60) and long-lived (just over 80). To avoid experimental bias, donors of different ages were distributed randomly across sequencing lanes. Two additional independent replicas of 1 million unique cDNA reads from the same blood draw were analyzed for two donors (one aged 18 to 29 and one aged 80 or older).

This clonotype was counted only a few times. Its specific antigen is unknown. Base qualities are not at hand, and no much larger clone is one base apart. Libraries came from 5' RACE. For sequencing, an Illumina HiSeq 2500 was employed. A second PCR of about 7 to 12 cycles was performed with a sample-barcoded 5' primer and a J-beta primer mix. A unique molecular identifier was introduced onto each TCR beta cDNA molecule by a template-switch 5' adaptor carrying 12 random nucleotides. At least 2.5 million CDR3-containing paired-end reads were obtained from each sample. The Mint cDNA synthesis kit, primed by a TRBC-specific oligonucleotide, was used to synthesize first-strand cDNA from all RNA. After uracil-DNA glycosylase treatment, a first 18-cycle PCR used universal primers M1SS and BC2_uni_R on all cDNA. The paper's data handling went like this. Normalization of each sample was performed by random selection of 1 million high-quality reads, each carrying a distinct molecular identifier. Reads with shared molecular identifiers were discarded instead of being binned into consensus sequences. MiTCR, with a Q25 quality threshold and the strictest error-elimination algorithm, was used for CDR3 identification, clonotype clustering and error correction. A nonparametric unseen species model with Euler transformation was used to estimate lower-bound total TCR beta diversity. TCRdb cleaned the public reads at Q25 with fastp, built clones with MiXCR and kept in-frame beta chains. CDR3 protein duplicates are merged, each entry listing the most common genes and DNA. TCRdb's processing, not the authors' own work, is the source of the V and J calls. Across this sample there are 540,000 or so distinct CDR3 sequences, with 27% seen only once. The ten largest account for around 18% of the sample.

General study outcomes and caveats: Compared with the aged group, more naive CD4+ T cells, fewer expanded clones and increased TCR diversity were shown by the long-lived group, suggesting age selection. Bulk unsorted PBMC profiling prevented conclusive comparison of naive and antigen-experienced compartments. Total diversity estimates from one million sequenced T cells were considered lower bounds and underestimates. The percentage of naive T cells measured by flow cytometry correlated strongly with observed TCR beta diversity. The CMV infection status of donors was not known, potentially confounding age-related changes in expanded clonotypes. Observed TCR beta diversity per million T cells fell roughly linearly with age, and a significant reduction was already apparent by age approximately 41.

From the cysteine through the phenylalanine, the CDR3 covers 14 amino acids. The entry retains the CDR3 DNA only, 42 bases that are in frame from base 1. Trimming removed 3 bases from V and 6 bases from J, leaving 14 bases between the germline ends. CDR1 and CDR2 are drawn from the germline V gene (reference sequence): MNHEY, SMNVEV. The donors were 40 or so Caucasian individuals from Russia, aged 6 to 90 years, who were systemically healthy. Each donor gave ten milliliters of peripheral blood, collected into EDTA-treated Vacutainer tubes. Ficoll-Paque density-gradient centrifugation was used to isolate PBMCs, with at least 6.5 million per sample. Trizol reagent was used to extract total RNA from the PBMCs, yielding at least 5 micrograms per sample. For every donor, an aliquot of PBMCs went through flow cytometry to measure the percentages of naive CD45RAhigh/CD27high T cells.

The TCR comes from a woman in her sixties or seventies in good health. The chain is encoded by TRBV27 joined to TRBJ1-2; the D gene is unclear. Input material: blood. The CDR3 has the sequence CASSFFAGSNGYTF. Read as DNA, the sequence is TGTGCCAGCAGTTTTTTTGCAGGATCGAATGGCTACACCTTC.